Included here is one T cell receptor (beta chain) sequence, with context. Its target is not known. The data are from a study of CD8 T cells in ankylosing spondylitis. The trim removed 6 bases at V and 5 bases at J, leaving 9 bases unmatched. The CDR3 extends over 15 amino acids. TCRdb analysed the 5' RACE reads with MiXCR anew, one entry per CDR3 protein. This sample yields approximately 130,000 distinct CDR3 sequences, of which over 7% are seen a single time; roughly 3.3% belongs to the top ten. Overall study results and limits: Disease-linked clones bore a CD8+ phenotype and were relatively rare in peripheral blood.

The chain recombines TRBV12-3 or TRBV12-4 with TRBJ2-3; 9 nucleotides line up with TRBD1. The sequence came from a male donor with ankylosing spondylitis or in good health (not recorded which). The specimen was blood, either unsorted or a sorted T cell fraction (not recorded which). The CDR3 region is CASRPGTGSQDTQYF. The DNA of the CDR3 is TGTGCCAGCAGACCCGGGACAGGGTCCCAAGATACGCAGTATTTT.